Included here is one T cell receptor (beta chain) sequence, with context. These data come from a study of blood T cell repertoires in COVID-19. TCRdb's copy holds only in-frame clones and misses some; the assay was immunoSEQ multiplex PCR. In the table there are 300,000 to 350,000 clones, 80% to 90% of which are singletons. This clonotype was obtained from a man aged 25-40 years who had recovered from COVID-19. The sequenced material came from PBMCs or T cells enriched from blood (not recorded which).

CDR3 sequence: CASSQDLGGRIVGYTF. CDR3 nucleotide sequence: TGCGCCAGCAGCCAAGATCTCGGGGGGCGGATTGTGGGCTACACCTTC. The chain couples TRBV4-3 to TRBJ1-2; weak D call: TRBD1 (6 bases). This CDR3 is 16 amino acids long. The ends were cut back, 0 bases at V and 8 bases at J, with 19 bases in the middle. Per the germline V gene, CDR1 is LGHNA and CDR2 is YSLEER.